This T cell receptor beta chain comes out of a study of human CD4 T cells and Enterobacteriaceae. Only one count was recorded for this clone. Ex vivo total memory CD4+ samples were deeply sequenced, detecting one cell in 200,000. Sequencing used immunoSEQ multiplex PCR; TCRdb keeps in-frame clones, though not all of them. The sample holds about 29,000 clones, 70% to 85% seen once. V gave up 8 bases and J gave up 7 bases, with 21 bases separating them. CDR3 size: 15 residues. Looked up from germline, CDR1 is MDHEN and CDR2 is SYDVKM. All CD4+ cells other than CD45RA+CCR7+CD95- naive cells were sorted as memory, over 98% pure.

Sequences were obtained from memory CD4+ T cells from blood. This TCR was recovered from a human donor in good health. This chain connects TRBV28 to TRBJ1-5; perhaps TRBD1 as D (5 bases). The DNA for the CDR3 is TGTGCCAGCGGTCGTGGAGCACGGGGACTGCAGCCCCAGCATTTT. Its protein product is CASGRGARGLQPQHF.